This T cell receptor (beta chain) was obtained from a study of T cell responses to AZD1222 COVID-19 vaccine (dated by TCRdb to the early 2020s). About the investigation overall: Because spike-specific TCR depth and breadth did not differ between the two schedules, AZD1222 recipients who got a second dose at roughly 4 weeks were pooled with those who got a second dose at roughly 12 weeks. Trial participants were enrolled into age subgroups of 18-55, 56-69 and 70-plus years, which contained around 150, 29 and 61 TCR-sequenced participants, respectively. TCR sequencing covered over 230 trial participants: nearly 210 given two doses of AZD1222 and around 25 given two doses of MenACWY control vaccine. Summary of the overall study and its limitations: Only a handful of AZD1222 recipients were SARS-CoV-2 seropositive at baseline, limiting conclusions about previously exposed vaccinees. Participants were mostly white British and included more females than males, and it was suggested by the authors that clonal diversity may have been underestimated. Nearly half of unique spike-specific TCRs reportedly recognized epitopes outside regions mutated in the B.1.351 and B.1.1.7 variants. Because no day 14 peak-response samples were available, repertoires were characterized only after the peak T cell response. In the small 56-69-year group, the increase in depth fell short of significance, most likely because of low power. Spike-specific TCR breadth and depth rose significantly after two AZD1222 doses compared with day 0 and with MenACWY recipients. CD4 TCRs associated with the vaccine covered the entire spike protein, and the dominant responses were in regions 160-218 and 743-854.

The CDR3 regions of human TCRbeta chains were analyzed by immunosequencing. The original pipeline was this. Repertoire TCRs were checked for matches against a reference library of SARS-CoV-2-specific TCRs that had been generated using the MIRA antigen-specificity platform. Breadth meant the fraction of unique TCRs that were SARS-CoV-2-associated, whereas depth meant the fraction of total T cells that were SARS-CoV-2-associated. Each spike-specific TCR was assigned to its reactive spike region and to a CD4 or CD8 class using the MIRA data. Log10-transformed breadth and depth values were compared by one-way ANOVA with Sidak's multiple comparisons tests. The table was pulled from immuneACCESS by TCRdb, which kept in-frame rearrangements only. Such tables lose some clones; where checked, under half of the loss comes from unresolved V genes, and the rest has no known cause. D and trimming were read from the DNA, whereas the V and J calls and clone size are those reported in that table. The sample table contains 150,000 or so clones; only one count was recorded for more than 75% of them. The leading ten clones occupy 4% to 6% of the sample.

V trim: 2 bases; J trim: 8 bases; unmatched bases: 6. CDR1 MGHRA and CDR2 YSYEKL are derived from the germline V gene. The CDR3 spans 15 residues, from the cysteine through the phenylalanine. Only CDR3 DNA remains: 45 bases, in frame from the first base. The meaning of the sample's time point label: baseline before first vaccination. Vaccinee samples came from UK trials COV001 and COV002, including a single-blind randomized controlled phase 2/3 trial of AZD1222 (ChAdOx1 nCoV-19) in healthy adults. Trial participant PBMC samples were collected at day 0 and day 28 after the second dose for TCRbeta chain sequencing. Comments on this clone: Its antigen is unknown. One base away there is no much larger clone; base qualities are not given.

The TCR was taken from an adult in good health. The sequence joins TRBV4-1 to TRBJ1-6, and TRBD1 matches 7 of the central bases. The sequencing used peripheral blood, collected on day 0 of AZD1222 vaccination. The CDR3: CASSQHPGGDSPLHF. DNA sequence: TGCGCCAGCAGCCAACACCCAGGGGGGGATTCACCCCTCCACTTT.